The source of this T cell receptor beta chain is a study of blood T cells in healthy people across ages. Regarding the study as a whole: No one knew whether donors had CMV, which possibly confounded expanded clonotype changes. Investigators treated diversity estimates from one million T cells as underestimates.

Using a J-beta primer mix together with a sample-barcoded 5' primer, a second PCR was run for roughly 7 to 12 cycles. A single record per CDR3 protein comes from TCRdb applying MiXCR to the 5' RACE reads. The data contain some 710,000 distinct CDR3 sequences, 46% of them singletons. CDR1 LGHNA and CDR2 YSLEER come from the germline V gene. V gave up 0 bases and J gave up 1 base, with 10 bases separating them. The CDR3 runs 16 residues. This clonotype was found many times. Its antigen is as yet unknown. The clonotype comes from a man older than 75 in good health. Sequencing was carried out using blood. J is TRBJ2-1 and V is TRBV4-3; no clear D gene. This CDR3 is CASSQDYSPSYNEQFF. CDR3 DNA: TGCGCCAGCAGCCAAGATTACTCTCCGTCCTACAATGAGCAGTTCTTC.